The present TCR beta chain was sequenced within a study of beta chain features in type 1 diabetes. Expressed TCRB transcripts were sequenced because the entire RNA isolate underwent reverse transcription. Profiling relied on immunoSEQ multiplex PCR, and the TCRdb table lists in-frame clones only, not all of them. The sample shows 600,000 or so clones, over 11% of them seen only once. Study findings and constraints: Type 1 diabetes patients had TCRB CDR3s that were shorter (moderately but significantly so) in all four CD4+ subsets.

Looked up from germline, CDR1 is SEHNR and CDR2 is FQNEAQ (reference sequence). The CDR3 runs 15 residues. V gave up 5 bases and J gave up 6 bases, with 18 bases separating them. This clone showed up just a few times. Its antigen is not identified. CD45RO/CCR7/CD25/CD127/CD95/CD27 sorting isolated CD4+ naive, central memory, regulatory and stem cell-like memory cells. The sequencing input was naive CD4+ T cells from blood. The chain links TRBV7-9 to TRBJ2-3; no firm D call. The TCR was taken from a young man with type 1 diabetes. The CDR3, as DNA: TGTGCCAGCAGCCCAATTGGCAGACCAGACGATACGCAGTATTTT. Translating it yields CASSPIGRPDDTQYF.